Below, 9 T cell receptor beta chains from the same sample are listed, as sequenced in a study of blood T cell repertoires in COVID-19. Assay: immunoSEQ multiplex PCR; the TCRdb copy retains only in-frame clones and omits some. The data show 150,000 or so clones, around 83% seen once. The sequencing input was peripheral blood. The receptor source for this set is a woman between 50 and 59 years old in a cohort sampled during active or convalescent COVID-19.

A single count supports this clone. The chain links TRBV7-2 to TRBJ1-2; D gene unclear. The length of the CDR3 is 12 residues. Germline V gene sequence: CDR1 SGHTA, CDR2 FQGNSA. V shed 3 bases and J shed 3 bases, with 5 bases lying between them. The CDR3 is CASSFTDYGYTF. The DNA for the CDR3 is TGTGCCAGCAGCTTCACAGACTATGGCTACACCTTC.

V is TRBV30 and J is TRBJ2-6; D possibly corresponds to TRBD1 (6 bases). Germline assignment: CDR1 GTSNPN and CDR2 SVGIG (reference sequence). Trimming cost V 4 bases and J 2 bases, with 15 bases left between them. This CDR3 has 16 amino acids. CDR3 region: CAWNRGQVAGANVLTF. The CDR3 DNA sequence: TGTGCCTGGAACCGGGGACAAGTAGCTGGGGCCAACGTCCTGACTTTC.

CDR3 nucleotide sequence: TGCAGTGCTAGTTTGCTAGCGGGGAACCAAGAGACCCAGTACTTC. It yields the protein CSASLLAGNQETQYF. V usage is TRBV20-1 and J usage is TRBJ2-5, with TRBD2 matching over 9 bases. The length of the CDR3 is 15 residues. Germline-derived CDR1 and CDR2 are DFQATT and SNEGSKA (reference sequence). Trimming cost V 3 bases and J 0 bases; bases outside gene matches: 5.

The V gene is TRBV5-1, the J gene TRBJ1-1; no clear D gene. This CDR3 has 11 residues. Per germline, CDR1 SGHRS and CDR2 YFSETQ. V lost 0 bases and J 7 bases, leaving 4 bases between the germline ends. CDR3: CASSLDSEAFF. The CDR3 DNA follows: TGCGCCAGCAGCTTGGATAGTGAAGCTTTCTTT.

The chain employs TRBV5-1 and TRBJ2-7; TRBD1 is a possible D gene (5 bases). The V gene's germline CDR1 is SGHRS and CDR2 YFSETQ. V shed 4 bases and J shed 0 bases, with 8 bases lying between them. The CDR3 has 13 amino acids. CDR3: CASSPGHSYEQYF. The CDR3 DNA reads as TGCGCCAGCAGCCCAGGGCACTCCTACGAGCAGTACTTC.

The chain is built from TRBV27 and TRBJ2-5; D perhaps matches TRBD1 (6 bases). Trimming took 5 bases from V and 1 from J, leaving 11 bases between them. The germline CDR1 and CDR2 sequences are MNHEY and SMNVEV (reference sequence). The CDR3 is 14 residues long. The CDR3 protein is CASSLSTGQETQYF. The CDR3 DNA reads TGTGCCAGCAGTCTCTCGACAGGCCAAGAGACCCAGTACTTC.

This CDR3 reads CASSSDIAGAGDTQYF. CDR3 coding DNA: TGTGCCAGCAGCTCAGATATAGCGGGGGCGGGAGATACGCAGTATTTT. The V gene is TRBV7-8, the J gene TRBJ2-3; TRBD2 matches 9 bases. Trimming cost V 4 bases and J 5 bases; bases outside gene matches: 10. This CDR3 spans 16 amino acids. Germline CDR1 reads SGHVS; CDR2 reads FQNEAQ.

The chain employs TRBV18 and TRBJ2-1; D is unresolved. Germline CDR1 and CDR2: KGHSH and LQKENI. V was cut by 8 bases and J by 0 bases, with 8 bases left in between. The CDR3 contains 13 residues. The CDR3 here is CASLESSYNEQFF. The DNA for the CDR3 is TGTGCCAGCCTAGAGAGCTCCTACAATGAGCAGTTCTTC.

This CDR3 reads CASSLGQGAHHEQFF. The CDR3 region has the DNA TGCGCCAGCAGCTTGGGACAGGGGGCGCACCATGAGCAGTTCTTC. The chain uses TRBV5-1 and TRBJ2-1; TRBD1 agrees at 10 bases. V gave up 0 bases and J gave up 8 bases; unmatched junction bases: 5. CDR3 size: 15 residues. Germline V gene lookup returns CDR1 SGHRS and CDR2 YFSETQ.